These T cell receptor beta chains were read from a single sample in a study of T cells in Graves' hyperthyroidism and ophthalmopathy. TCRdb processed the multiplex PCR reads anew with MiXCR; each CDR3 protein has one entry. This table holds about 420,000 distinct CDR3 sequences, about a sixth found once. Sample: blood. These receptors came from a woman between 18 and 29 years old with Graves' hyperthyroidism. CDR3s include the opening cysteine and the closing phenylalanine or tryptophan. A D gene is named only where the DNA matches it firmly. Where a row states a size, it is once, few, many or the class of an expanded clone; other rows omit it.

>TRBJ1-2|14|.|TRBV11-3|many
TGTGCCAGCAGCTCCAGGCCTCGAGGGCATGGCTACACCTTC
CASSSRPRGHGYTF
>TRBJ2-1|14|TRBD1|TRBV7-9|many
TGTGCCAGCAGCTCGAGGACAGGGGGCAATGAGCAGTTCTTC
CASSSRTGGNEQFF
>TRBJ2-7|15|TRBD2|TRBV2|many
TGTGCCAGCAGTGAGTTAGCGGGAGAACCCTACGAGCAGTACTTC
CASSELAGEPYEQYF
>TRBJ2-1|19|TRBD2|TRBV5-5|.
TGTGCCAGCAGCTTAGGGCGGAAAATAAGCGGGGGATCCTACAATGAGCAGTTCTTC
CASSLGRKISGGSYNEQFF
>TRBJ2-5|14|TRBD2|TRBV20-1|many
TGCAGTGCTAGTAACGGGGGGGAGAGTGAGACCCAGTACTTC
CSASNGGESETQYF
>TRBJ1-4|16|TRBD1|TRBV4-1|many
TGCGCCAGCAGCCCCGGACCGGGACAGGGGAATGAAAAACTGTTTTTT
CASSPGPGQGNEKLFF
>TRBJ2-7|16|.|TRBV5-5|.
TGTGCCAGCAGCTCTGTTCGGGGGAACATTCGGGGCGAGCAGTACTTC
CASSSVRGNIRGEQYF
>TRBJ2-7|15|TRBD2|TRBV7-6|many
TGTGCCAGCAGCTTAGATGGGGCGGGAGGGAACGAGCAGTACTTC
CASSLDGAGGNEQYF
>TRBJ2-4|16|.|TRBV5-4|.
TGTGCCAGCAGCTTCCAGGGGAGAAGCGCCAAAAACATTCAGTACTTC
CASSFQGRSAKNIQYF
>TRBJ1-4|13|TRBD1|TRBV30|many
TGTGCCTCAACCGGGACAGCCGACGAAAAACTGTTTTTT
CASTGTADEKLFF
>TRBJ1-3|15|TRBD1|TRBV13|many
TGTGCCAGCAGCCTCTACAGGGGGCCCGGAAACACCATATATTTT
CASSLYRGPGNTIYF
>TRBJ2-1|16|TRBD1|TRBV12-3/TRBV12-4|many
TGTGCCAGCAGGAGGGGACAGGGGGGTCAAGCTGGTGAGCAGTTCTTC
CASRRGQGGQAGEQFF
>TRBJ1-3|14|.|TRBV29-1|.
TGCAGCGTTGGTTCGGCCGTTGGTACGAACACCATATATTTT
CSVGSAVGTNTIYF
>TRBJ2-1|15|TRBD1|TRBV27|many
TGTGCCAGCAGTTGGGACAGGGGTATGCACAATGAGCAGTTCTTC
CASSWDRGMHNEQFF
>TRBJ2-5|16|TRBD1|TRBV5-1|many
TGCGCCAGCAGCTTGGCCGAATCGACAGGGGTAGAGACCCAGTACTTC
CASSLAESTGVETQYF
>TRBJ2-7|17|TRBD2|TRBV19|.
TGTGCCAGTAGCTACCCGCCCGGAGGCCCCCGGGGGGGCGAGCAGTACTTC
CASSYPPGGPRGGEQYF
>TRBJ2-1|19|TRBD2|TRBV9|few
TGTGCCAGCAGCGTAGAGGATAGCGGGGTGCCCAGCTCCTACAATGAGCAGTTCTTC
CASSVEDSGVPSSYNEQFF
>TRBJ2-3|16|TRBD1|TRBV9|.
TGTGCCAGCAGCGATACGGACAGGCAAACCCCAGATACGCAGTATTTT
CASSDTDRQTPDTQYF
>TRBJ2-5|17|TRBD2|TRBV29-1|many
TGCAGCGTTGGTGGGGGACTAGCGGGAGTCCAACAAGAGACCCAGTACTTC
CSVGGGLAGVQQETQYF
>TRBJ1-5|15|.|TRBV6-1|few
TGTGCCAGCAGCGAAACGCGGAGGAGCAATCAGCCCCAGCATTTT
CASSETRRSNQPQHF
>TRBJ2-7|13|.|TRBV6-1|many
TGTGCCAGCAGGTGGACGGATTCCTACGAGCAGTACTTC
CASRWTDSYEQYF
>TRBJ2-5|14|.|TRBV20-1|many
TGCAGTGCTAGAGAATCCGGGACTCACCCTCTTCGGCACTTC
CSARESGTHPLRHF
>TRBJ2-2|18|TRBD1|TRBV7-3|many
TGTGCCAGCAGCCCCTACGAGGGGGCTCGGGACCCGACCGGGGAGCTGTTTTTT
CASSPYEGARDPTGELFF
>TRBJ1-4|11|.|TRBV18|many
TGTGCCAGCTCACCGGATGAAAAACTGTTTTTT
CASSPDEKLFF
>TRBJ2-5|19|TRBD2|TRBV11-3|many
TGTGCCAGCAGCTTGTACGTACGCCGTAGCGGGGGGGCCAGAGAGACCCAGTACTTC
CASSLYVRRSGGARETQYF
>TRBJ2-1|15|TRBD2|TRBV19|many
TGTGCCAGTAGTGGTAGCGGGAGGACCTACAATGAGCAGTTCTTC
CASSGSGRTYNEQFF
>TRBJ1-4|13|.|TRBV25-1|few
TGTGCCAGCAGTGAATTGCCAGGCGAAAAACTGTTTTTT
CASSELPGEKLFF
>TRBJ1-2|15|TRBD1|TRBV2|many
TGTGCCAGCATGAAGGACAGGGGGCGCGCCTATGGCTACACCTTC
CASMKDRGRAYGYTF
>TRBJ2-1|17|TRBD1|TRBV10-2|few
TGCGCCAGCAAGACAGGGGGCGGGACGCCGCTGGTCAATGAGCAGTTCTTC
CASKTGGGTPLVNEQFF
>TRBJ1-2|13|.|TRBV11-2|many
TGTGCCAGCAGCATACAGGGACGCTATGGCTACACCTTC
CASSIQGRYGYTF
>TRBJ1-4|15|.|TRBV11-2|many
TGTGCCAGCACCAAAACCATGGGTGACGGTGAAAAACTGTTTTTT
CASTKTMGDGEKLFF
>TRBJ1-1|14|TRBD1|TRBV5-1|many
TGCGCCAGCAGCTTGACAGGGGGCCTGACTGAAGCTTTCTTT
CASSLTGGLTEAFF
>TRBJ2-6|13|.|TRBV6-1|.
TGTGCCGGCTACAGGGCTGGGGCCAACGTCCTGACTTTC
CAGYRAGANVLTF
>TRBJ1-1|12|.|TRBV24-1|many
TGTGCCACCAGTGGAGGGGGGACTGAAGCTTTCTTT
CATSGGGTEAFF
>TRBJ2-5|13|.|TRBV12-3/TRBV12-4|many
TGTGCCAGCAGTCCCTCGGTGGGAGAGACCCAGTACTTC
CASSPSVGETQYF
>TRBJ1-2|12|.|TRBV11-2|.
TGTGCCAGCAGCTTAGAGTTCTCTGGCTACACCTTC
CASSLEFSGYTF
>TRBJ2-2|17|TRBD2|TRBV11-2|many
TGTGCCAGCAGCTTAGGGGGACTAGCGGGAGTTGGCGGGGAGCTGTTTTTT
CASSLGGLAGVGGELFF
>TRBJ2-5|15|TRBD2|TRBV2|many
TGTGCCAGCAGCCGTCAGCGGGAGTATGGGGAGACCCAGTACTTC
CASSRQREYGETQYF
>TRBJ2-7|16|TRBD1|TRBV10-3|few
TGTGCCATCAGTGCGTACAGGGGAACACCTTCCAACGAGCAGTACTTC
CAISAYRGTPSNEQYF
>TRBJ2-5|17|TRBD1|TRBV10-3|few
TGTGCCATCAGTGAGTCGACAGGGGGGCCTCTCCAAGAGACCCAGTACTTC
CAISESTGGPLQETQYF
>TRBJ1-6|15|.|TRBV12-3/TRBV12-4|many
TGTGCCAGCATTAGGGGATGGCGGGGAGATTCACCCCTCCACTTT
CASIRGWRGDSPLHF
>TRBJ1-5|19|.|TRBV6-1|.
TGTGCCAGCACCTACGCCGGGACGGGCCCATATTCTAGCAATCAGCCCCAGCATTTT
CASTYAGTGPYSSNQPQHF
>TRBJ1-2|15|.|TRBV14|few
TGTGCCAGCAGCCAAGGATCAGGGGCGTCCTATGGCTACACCTTC
CASSQGSGASYGYTF
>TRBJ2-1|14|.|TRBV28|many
TGTGCCAGCAGCATGGACGGATCCTACAATGAGCAGTTCTTC
CASSMDGSYNEQFF
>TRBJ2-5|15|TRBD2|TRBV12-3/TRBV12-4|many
TGTGCCAGCAGTTCCGAAGCGGGGTTACAAGAGACCCAGTACTTC
CASSSEAGLQETQYF
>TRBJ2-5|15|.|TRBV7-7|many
TGTGCTAGCAGCTTAGGATCGCGAGTTTTGGAGACCCAGTACTTC
CASSLGSRVLETQYF
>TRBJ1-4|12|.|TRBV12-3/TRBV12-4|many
TGTGCCAGCAGTTGGGACCCCGGGAAACTGTTTTTT
CASSWDPGKLFF
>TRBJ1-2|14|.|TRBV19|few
TGTGCCAGTAGCCTAAAGCGAGAGTTCTATGGCTACACCTTC
CASSLKREFYGYTF
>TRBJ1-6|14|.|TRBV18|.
TGTGCCAGCTCACCAAGTAGGAATAATTCACCCCTCCACTTT
CASSPSRNNSPLHF